This T cell receptor (beta chain) stems from a study of regulatory T cells in long-lasting Graves disease. Both iRepertoire HTBI primers and Arm-PCR of CDR3 regions were used to build the TCR beta libraries. MiXCR was run by TCRdb on the multiplex PCR reads, yielding one entry per CDR3 protein. The sample yields roughly 500,000 distinct CDR3 sequences, approximately 14% seen once. On this clonotype: Its matching antigen is unknown.

Time point reported: newly diagnosed GD, antithyroid drugs for less than 3 months. PBMCs were the source of the RNA used for TCR sequencing. This CDR3 has 12 amino acids. The germline V and J ends were trimmed by 4 bases and 7 bases, with 8 bases remaining between them. Germline values: CDR1 SEHNR, CDR2 FQNEAQ (reference sequence). Study conclusions and caveats: Compared with new cases, persistent Graves' patients showed reduced TCR diversity. Segments TRBV28, TRBJ1-2 and TRBJ2-5 showed preferential usage in persistent disease.

A further study also used this sample, focusing on T cells in Graves' hyperthyroidism and ophthalmopathy. That paper adds: During a first-round RT-PCR of the TCR CDR3, the HTBI primer set was used. Most expanded thyroid clonotypes above 0.001 recurred in blood.

This receptor was taken from a woman in her forties or fifties with Graves disease. The material sequenced was peripheral blood mononuclear cells (PBMCs), taken at new diagnosis, from a patient treated with antithyroid drugs. The V call is TRBV7-9, the J call TRBJ2-1; unclear D gene. The CDR3 reads CASSSDFNEQFF. The CDR3 coding sequence is TGTGCCAGCAGCTCAGACTTTAATGAGCAGTTCTTC.